This T cell receptor beta chain was sequenced in a study of T cell responses to AZD1222 COVID-19 vaccine. Study observations and caveats: Most donors were white British and more were female, and clonal diversity was possibly underestimated. Nearly half of unique spike-specific TCRs reportedly avoided B.1.351 and B.1.1.7 mutated regions. All repertoire sampling was performed exclusively after the peak T cell response. Researchers report vaccine-associated CD4 TCRs spanning spike, with dominance at 160-218 and 743-854.

Germline V gives CDR1 LNHDA, CDR2 SQIVND (reference sequence). This CDR3 has 15 residues. V was pared by 4 bases and J by 1 base, with 13 bases between. Libraries were prepared by immunoSEQ multiplex PCR; TCRdb keeps only in-frame clonotypes and omits some of them. The sample records 100,000 to 150,000 clones, roughly 93% being singletons. Of note for this clone: Its antigen is unknown.

This chain links TRBV19 with TRBJ1-1; possibly TRBD1 for D (6 bases). The source of this sequence is an adult who received the AZD1222 COVID-19 vaccine. The sample here was peripheral blood, taken 28 days after the second AZD1222 dose. The CDR3 DNA is TGTGCCAGTAGTAACCATCTGGGACAGAACACTGAAGCTTTCTTT. Its protein is CASSNHLGQNTEAFF.